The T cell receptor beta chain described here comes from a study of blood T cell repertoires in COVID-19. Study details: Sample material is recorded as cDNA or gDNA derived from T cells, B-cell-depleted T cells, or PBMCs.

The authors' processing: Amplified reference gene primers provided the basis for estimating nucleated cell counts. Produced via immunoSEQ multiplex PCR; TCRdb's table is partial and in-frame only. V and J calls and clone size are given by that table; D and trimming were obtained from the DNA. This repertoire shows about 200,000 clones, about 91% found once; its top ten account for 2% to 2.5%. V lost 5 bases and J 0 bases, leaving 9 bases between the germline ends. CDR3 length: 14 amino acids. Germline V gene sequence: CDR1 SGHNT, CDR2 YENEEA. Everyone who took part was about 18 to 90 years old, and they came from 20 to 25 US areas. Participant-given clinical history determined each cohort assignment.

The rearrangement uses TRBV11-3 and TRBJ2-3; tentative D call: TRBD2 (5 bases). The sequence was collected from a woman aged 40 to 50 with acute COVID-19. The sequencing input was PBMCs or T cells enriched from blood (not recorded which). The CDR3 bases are TGTGCCAGCAGCCCCGGCGGGAGCACAGATACGCAGTATTTT. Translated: CASSPGGSTDTQYF.